The sequence of this T cell receptor (beta chain) was determined in a study of blood T cell repertoires in COVID-19. The CDR3 is made up of 17 amino acids. With 5 bases clipped from V and 6 bases from J, the junction kept 10 bases outside the gene matches. Germline assignment: CDR1 MNHNY and CDR2 SVGAGI (reference sequence). The protocol was immunoSEQ multiplex PCR, while the TCRdb copy is restricted to in-frame clones and leaves out a portion. The sample holds some 150,000 clones, 80% seen once. This chain links TRBV6-6 with TRBJ1-6, with 10 bases lining up with TRBD1. The sequence derives from a woman between 50 and 59 years old with acute or convalescent COVID-19. Sequencing was performed on peripheral blood. CDR3 sequence: CASSLFGTGASNSPLHF. The DNA for the CDR3 is TGTGCCAGCAGTCTATTCGGGACAGGGGCCTCTAATTCACCCCTCCACTTT.